This TCR beta chain appears in the sequencing data of a study of T-cell reconstitution after alpha-beta-depleted transplantation in children. V gave up 7 bases and J gave up 2 bases, with 11 bases separating them. The CDR3 is 13 residues long. This sample's TCRbeta library carried unique molecular identifier barcodes. In TCRdb, the PCR reads were re-called with MiXCR into one record per CDR3 protein. The repertoire holds a few hundred thousand distinct CDR3 sequences, with approximately 30% as singletons. The source of this sequence is a boy under three years old with Wiskott-Aldrich syndrome, due to receive a stem cell transplant. The chain uses TRBV12-3 or TRBV12-4 and TRBJ1-1; D unclear. The sequencing here drew on PBMCs, taken before TCRalphabeta/CD19-depleted stem cell transplant. The CDR3 here is CASTREPNTEAFF. The CDR3 nucleotides read TGTGCCAGCACCAGAGAGCCTAACACTGAAGCTTTCTTT.